The rows below give T cell receptor beta chains drawn from one sample of a study of T cells in Graves' hyperthyroidism and ophthalmopathy. Using its own MiXCR run on the multiplex PCR reads, TCRdb lists one record per CDR3 protein. The sample yields about 34,000 distinct CDR3 sequences, approximately 52% seen once. The sample was blood. The source is a woman aged 40-49 years with Graves' ophthalmopathy. Both conserved end residues are trimmed from each CDR3. Clone size is given for some rows only: seen once, a few or many times, or a class if the clone is expanded.

TRBV7-2 | . | ASSLQTTGGELF
TRBV7-8 | . | ASSLGTGASYNEQF
TRBV24-1 | . | ATSDGTGGAYEQY
TRBV5-1 | many | ASSSPISTSEQF
TRBV11-3 | many | ASSSGQGTGANVLT
TRBV10-3 | few | AIGGEAEQY
TRBV14 | many | ASSLSGDTEAF
TRBV5-6 | many | ASSFYVNTEAF
TRBV29-1 | . | SVGRGAYEQY
TRBV13 | many | ASSSSGRYEQY
TRBV2 | . | ASSATDTQY
TRBV7-3 | . | ASSENRDREETQY
TRBV7-9 | once | ASSSGLARYEQY
TRBV20-1 | . | SARGSGSYEQY
TRBV5-1 | . | ASNLLGQGSSYEQY
TRBV6-1 | . | ASSEALLGPGQGVRAEAF
TRBV3-1 | few | ASSQDLGSGVSTDTQY
TRBV10-2 | . | ASTTGGYEQY
TRBV7-9 | few | ASSLGTGAGYT
TRBV7-3 | . | ASSTSPGLDNEKLF
TRBV10-3 | . | AISLGTAQNQPQH
TRBV5-8 | many | ASSLARHSYEQY
TRBV2 | . | AASGGLTDTQY
TRBV29-1 | . | SVDSGLAENYEQY
TRBV5-5 | . | ASSTDSYEQY
TRBV19 | many | ASSIDGYTEAF
TRBV7-3 | . | ASSGDRGERNTEAF
TRBV10-3 | medium-sized | ATQHSGDTQY
TRBV5-1 | many | ASSRDISYEQY
TRBV10-2 | many | ASRGTVVGTGELF
TRBV5-4 | many | ASSLGRGSYEQY
TRBV2 | . | ASSPGMDNEKLF
TRBV27 | few | ASSWGGRPSTDTQY
TRBV7-2 | . | ASSLYREGAPYEQY
TRBV5-1 | many | ASSLVGPYGYT
TRBV3-1 | many | ASSQVEWGGEQF
TRBV12-3/TRBV12-4 | many | ASSPSGSNPNEQF